The next 27 T cell receptor beta chains were all read from a single sample in a study of molecular identifiers for immune sequencing clone quantification. MiXCR was run by TCRdb on the PCR reads, yielding one entry per CDR3 protein. The profile shows some 59,000 distinct CDR3 sequences, around 27% of them singletons. Specimen: naive CD8+ T cells from blood, with Jurkat cell RNA spiked in. Subset denoted: FACS-sorted CD8+CD4-CCR7+CD45RA+ naive T cells. The receptor set was obtained from a human donor in good health. Some libraries in this study had Jurkat cell RNA spiked in.

This clonotype has ten or more counts. The chain links TRBV29-1 to TRBJ1-3; possibly TRBD1 for D (5 bases). The CDR3 contains 13 residues. V lost 6 bases and J lost 1, with 10 bases in between. CDR1 and CDR2 (germline): SQVTM, ANQGSEA. In nucleotides, the CDR3 is TGCAGCGTGGGGCAGGGTTCTGGAAACACCATATATTTT. It is translated as CSVGQGSGNTIYF.

This clonotype was seen ten or more times. V is TRBV20-1 and J is TRBJ1-5, with no clear D. Per germline, CDR1 DFQATT and CDR2 SNEGSKA (reference sequence). Trimming shortened V by 6 bases and J by 0 bases, and 12 bases separated the two germline ends. CDR3 size: 14 residues. The CDR3 nucleotides read TGCAGTGCCCTACATGAAACTAGCAATCAGCCCCAGCATTTT. Translated: CSALHETSNQPQHF.

The sample holds a few counts of this clonotype. The CDR3 end shows no conserved phenylalanine or tryptophan, and so a read error is likely. The chain carries TRBV7-3 and TRBJ2-3, with 7 bases fitting TRBD2. Germline CDR1 is SGHTA and CDR2 is FQGTGA. This CDR3 region has 18 residues. The V and J ends lost 5 bases and 0 bases, in that order; junction bases with no gene match: 14. The CDR3 sequence is CASSPHPNLAVSTDTQYL. For the CDR3, the DNA is TGTGCCAGCAGCCCCCACCCCAATCTAGCGGTCAGCACAGATACGCAGTATCTT.

This CDR3 reads CASAPGPGQETQYF. CDR3 nucleotides: TGCGCCAGCGCCCCCGGTCCGGGGCAAGAGACCCAGTACTTC. The V call is TRBV5-1, the J call TRBJ2-5, with a possible D match to TRBD2 (5 bases). CDR3 length: 14 amino acids. CDR1 SGHRS and CDR2 YFSETQ come from the germline V gene. Trimming cost V 7 bases and J 2 bases, with 15 bases left between them.

This clonotype was counted only a few times. The rearrangement uses TRBV7-8 and TRBJ2-3; weak D call: TRBD1 (5 bases). The length of the CDR3 is 15 residues. Trimming pared 6 bases from V and 3 bases from J, leaving 16 bases between. Germline V lookup: CDR1 SGHVS, CDR2 FQNEAQ. In DNA, the CDR3 is TGTGCCAGCAGTCCGCTTTTGGGGCCGACAGATACGCAGTATTTT. Protein: CASSPLLGPTDTQYF.

This clonotype came up many times. This rearrangement joins TRBV7-9 to TRBJ2-5; 9 nucleotides line up with TRBD1. This CDR3 region has 15 residues. CDR1 is SEHNR, CDR2 FQNEAQ, per germline (reference sequence). Trimming took 4 bases from V and 0 from J; bases not matched to a gene: 3. CDR3 residues: CASSSRDRDQETQYF. DNA of the CDR3: TGTGCCAGCAGCTCCCGGGACAGGGACCAAGAGACCCAGTACTTC.

This clonotype was detected ten times or more. The chain uses TRBV7-9 and TRBJ2-5, with 7 nucleotides matching TRBD1. Germline V lookup: CDR1 SEHNR, CDR2 FQNEAQ (reference sequence). This CDR3 spans 14 amino acids. V was clipped by 2 bases and J by 2 bases; unmatched bases: 2. The CDR3 loop reads CASSLWDSQETQYF. The DNA of the CDR3 is TGTGCCAGCAGCTTATGGGACAGTCAAGAGACCCAGTACTTC.

The sample holds many counts of this clonotype. CDR3 DNA: TGCAGCGTTGAAGGGCTAGCAGACTACGAGCAGTACTTC. It is translated as CSVEGLADYEQYF. This chain connects TRBV29-1 to TRBJ2-7, with D perhaps matching TRBD2 (5 bases). The CDR3 totals 13 residues. The V and J ends lost 1 base and 3 bases respectively, with 10 bases between them. Germline CDR1 reads SQVTM; CDR2 reads ANQGSEA.

This clonotype was counted ten times or more. The chain links TRBV7-9 to TRBJ1-1; a weak D match, TRBD1 (5 bases). Trimming left V 1 base short and J 5 bases short, with 20 bases between. This CDR3 has 17 residues. Germline CDR1 SEHNR, CDR2 FQNEAQ (reference sequence). The CDR3 DNA reads TGTGCCAGCAGCTTAGGCTCGCTAGGGCAGGGAAAGACTGAAGCTTTCTTT. The encoded protein is CASSLGSLGQGKTEAFF.

This clonotype has ten or more counts. This sequence joins TRBV4-1 and TRBJ1-1; D not certain. CDR3 length: 19 residues. Germline loops: CDR1 MGHRA, CDR2 YSYEKL. With 0 bases removed from V and 1 base from J, the gap between germline ends came to 21 bases. The CDR3 nucleotides are TGCGCCAGCAGCCAAGACCCTGCGTTCTTTCCCACAAAGAACACTGAAGCTTTCTTT. Its protein product is CASSQDPAFFPTKNTEAFF.

A note on this clonotype: This may arise from a read error, as a much more abundant clone is one base away. This rearrangement joins TRBV6-5 to TRBJ1-2; D is undetermined. CDR3 length: 11 residues. Germline V gene lookup returns CDR1 MNHEY and CDR2 SVGAGI. CDR3 DNA sequence: TGTGCCAGTCGGAGCAACTATGGCAACACCTTC. This translates into CASRSNYGNTF.

This clonotype occurred many times. The rearrangement uses TRBV9 and TRBJ2-2, with D perhaps TRBD1 (5 bases). The CDR3 has 14 amino acids. Germline assignment: CDR1 SGDLS and CDR2 YYNGEE. Trimming stripped 0 bases from V and 5 bases from J, with 8 bases between. CDR3 DNA sequence: TGTGCCAGCAGCGTAGAAGGGGATACCGGGGAGCTGTTTTTT. It is translated as CASSVEGDTGELFF.

Comments on this clonotype: This clone may be a read error of a much larger clone one base away. V usage is TRBV5-1 and J usage is TRBJ2-7; a weak D match, TRBD2 (5 bases). The CDR3 runs 15 residues. Germline V gene sequence: CDR1 SGHRS, CDR2 YFSETQ. The CDR3 DNA reads TGCGCCAGCAGCTTGGAAGTTAATGCGGGCATCGAGCGGTACTTC. Its translation: CASSLEVNAGIERYF.

The chain employs TRBV2 and TRBJ2-7, with 9 nucleotides matching TRBD2. Germline V gene data show CDR1 as SNHLY and CDR2 as FYNNEI. The CDR3 runs to 14 residues. The V segment lost 5 bases and the J segment 1 base; nucleotides outside the gene matches: 3. The CDR3 coding sequence is TGTGCCAGCAGTCTAGCGGGGAAGTCCTACGAGCAGTACTTC. As protein: CASSLAGKSYEQYF.

This clonotype counts as medium-sized. The chain employs TRBV29-1 and TRBJ2-5; 10 positions agree with TRBD2. J lost 2 bases, V lost 4 bases, and 1 base had no gene match. Germline CDR1 and CDR2: SQVTM and ANQGSEA. CDR3 size: 13 residues. The CDR3 DNA reads as TGCAGCGTTGGAGCGGGGGGGCAAGAGACCCAGTACTTC. This codes for CSVGAGGQETQYF.

About this clonotype: A much larger clone differs by one base, so this may be a read error. The V gene is TRBV6-5, the J gene TRBJ2-5; D possibly corresponds to TRBD2 (5 bases). The CDR3 consists of 11 residues. Germline-derived CDR1 and CDR2 are MNHEY and SVGAGI. The CDR3 here is CPSSYGGTQYF. The CDR3 DNA sequence: TGTCCCAGCAGTTACGGAGGGACCCAGTACTTC.

In its sample, this clonotype was seen a few times. The rearrangement joins TRBV18 to TRBJ2-3; D gene unclear. The CDR3 runs 12 residues. Looked up from germline, CDR1 is KGHSH and CDR2 is LQKENI. V lost 0 bases and J lost 4, with 2 bases in between. The CDR3 DNA is TGTGCCAGCTCACCACCGGCAGATACGCAGTATTTT. It is translated as CASSPPADTQYF.

This clonotype was found a few times. This chain joins TRBV27 and TRBJ2-5; D gene unclear. Trimming shortened V by 2 bases and J by 2 bases, and 6 bases separated the two germline ends. This CDR3 is built from 13 residues. The germline gives CDR1 MNHEY, CDR2 SMNVEV (reference sequence). CDR3 coding DNA: TGTGCCAGCAGTTTAAAGTGGCAAGAGACCCAGTACTTC. This codes for CASSLKWQETQYF.

This rearrangement joins TRBV11-2 to TRBJ2-7; D is unresolved. There are 10 residues in the CDR3. Germline values: CDR1 SGHAT, CDR2 FQNNGV. The ends were cut back, 5 bases at V and 3 bases at J, with 2 bases in the middle. CDR3 sequence: CASSRYEQYF. CDR3 DNA sequence: TGTGCCAGCAGCCGCTACGAGCAGTACTTC.

The J gene is TRBJ2-3, the V gene TRBV12-3 or TRBV12-4; 7 nucleotides match TRBD2. The J segment lost 6 bases and the V segment lost 6 bases, leaving 21 bases of the junction unmatched. This CDR3 comprises 18 residues. This chain's CDR3 is CASRAGDGYRKKGDTQYF. For the CDR3, the DNA is TGTGCCAGCAGGGCGGGGGACGGCTACCGGAAAAAAGGTGATACGCAGTATTTT.

Concerning this clonotype itself: Possible read error: a much larger clone is one base away. The CDR3 loop is CSARDSGDTTYF. Written as DNA, the CDR3 is TGCAGTGCTAGAGACTCAGGCGACACCACATATTTT. The chain employs TRBV20-1 and TRBJ1-3; D call uncertain. The CDR3 is 12 amino acids. Germline V gene data show CDR1 as DFQATT and CDR2 as SNEGSKA (reference sequence).

In this sample, this clonotype turned up a few times. The V gene is TRBV30, the J gene TRBJ2-5; D possibly corresponds to TRBD1 (6 bases). V was pared by 0 bases and J by 7 bases, with 21 bases between. This CDR3 spans 16 amino acids. The germline V gene has CDR1 GTSNPN and CDR2 SVGIG (reference sequence). For the CDR3, the DNA is TGTGCCTGGAGTGTAGACCCCGGGACAAGCCTAGGGACCCAGTACTTC. Amino acids: CAWSVDPGTSLGTQYF.

This clonotype was found a few times. This chain uses TRBV4-3 with TRBJ2-1; TRBD2 agrees at 8 bases. Trimming took 0 bases from V and 4 from J; bases not matched to a gene: 8. The CDR3 is 17 residues long. Germline V gives CDR1 LGHNA, CDR2 YSLEER. The CDR3 DNA reads as TGCGCCAGCAGCCAAGATCGCGCGGGGGGTGCTTACAATGAGCAGTTCTTC. This sequence encodes CASSQDRAGGAYNEQFF.

Worth noting for this clonotype: A much larger clone is a single base away; this may be a read error. CDR3 DNA sequence: TGTGCCAGCAGTGACGGGACAGGGGACACAGCTACGCAGTATTTT. As protein: CASSDGTGDTATQYF. J is TRBJ2-3 and V is TRBV6-1; 10 positions match TRBD1. Germline CDR1 reads MNHNS; CDR2 reads SASEGT. The CDR3 is 15 residues long.

Concerning this clonotype itself: One end of the junction is discordant with germline, which a read error may explain. The chain joins TRBV7-9 to TRBJ1-1; TRBD1 agrees at 7 bases. The CDR3 is made up of 17 amino acids. The germline gives CDR1 SEHNR, CDR2 FQNEAQ (reference sequence). CDR3 sequence (DNA): TGTGCCAACAGCCCCCCCCCAAGGGGGCCGCCGAACACTGAAGCTTTCTTT. Protein product: CANSPPPRGPPNTEAFF. The whole variable domain, remainder taken from reference TRBV7-9 and TRBJ1-1, is DTGVSQNPRHKITKRGQNVTFRCDPISEHNRLYWYRQTLGQGPEFLTYFQNEAQLEKSRLLSDRFSAERPKGSFSTLEIQRTEQGDSAMYLCANSPPPRGPPNTEAFFGQGTRLTVV.

In this sample, this clonotype turned up many times. This sequence joins TRBV27 and TRBJ2-3, with unresolved D. Germline V gives CDR1 MNHEY, CDR2 SMNVEV (reference sequence). V lost 5 bases, J lost 3 bases, and 15 bases lay in between. This CDR3 region has 15 residues. In DNA, the CDR3 is TGTGCCAGCAGTACGGAGACCAGTGGTACAGATACGCAGTATTTT. Translating it yields CASSTETSGTDTQYF.

Comment on this clonotype: Relative to the germline gene, one junction end is altered; a read error may explain this. The J gene is TRBJ1-1, the V gene TRBV7-9, with TRBD1 matching 9 bases. The V gene's germline CDR1 is SEHNR and CDR2 FQNEAQ (reference sequence). This CDR3 is built from 15 residues. In DNA, the CDR3 is TGTGCCAGCAGCTCCGGGACAGGGCTGAACACTGGAGCTTTCTTT. It translates to CASSSGTGLNTGAFF.